A selection of T cell receptor beta chains follows, all from one sample in a study of blood T cell repertoires in COVID-19. Using immunoSEQ multiplex PCR, the repertoire was profiled, and TCRdb retains in-frame clones only, with some absent. Here the sample spans approximately 250,000 clones, around 86% being singletons. Sequenced: peripheral blood. The receptor set was obtained from a woman older than 75 with COVID-19, enrolled during active disease. The CDR3 runs from the conserved cysteine through the conserved F or W. A D gene is named only where the DNA matches it firmly. Size tells how often a clone was seen (once, few, many) or the class of an expanded clone, and some rows leave it out.

V gene,clone size,J gene,D gene,CDR3 DNA,CDR3 protein
TRBV7-3,-,TRBJ1-2,TRBD1,TGTGCCAGCAGCTCCAGACAGGGAAGTGATGGCTACACCTTC,CASSSRQGSDGYTF
TRBV6-5,few,TRBJ1-2,TRBD1,TGTGCCAGCAGCCGGGGGACAGGAAGTGGCTACACCTTC,CASSRGTGSGYTF
TRBV27,few,TRBJ1-5,-,TGTGCCAGCAGTTGGGGGCAGGGCTCGCAGCCCCAGCATTTT,CASSWGQGSQPQHF
TRBV6-5,-,TRBJ1-1,-,TGTGCCAGCAGTAGAGGAGCTGAAGCTTTCTTT,CASSRGAEAFF
TRBV6-5,once,TRBJ2-1,-,TGTGCCAGCACCCGAGACAGTTTCACCTACAATGAGCAGTTCTTC,CASTRDSFTYNEQFF
TRBV5-5,-,TRBJ1-6,-,TGTGCCAGCAGCTTCTCGGGGGACTGGTTAGAAGGAGATTCACCCCTCCACTTT,CASSFSGDWLEGDSPLHF
TRBV24-1,-,TRBJ1-1,TRBD1,TGTGCCACCAGTGATCTGCTAGGGGGCTCGGTGAACACTGAAGCTTTCTTT,CATSDLLGGSVNTEAFF
TRBV6-2/TRBV6-3,-,TRBJ1-6,TRBD1,TGTGCCAGCAGTCACAGGGGAACATTCAATTCACCCCTCCACTTT,CASSHRGTFNSPLHF
TRBV4-1,-,TRBJ1-2,TRBD1,TGCGCCAGCAGCCAAGAGTTGAGGACAGGGGGCGCGGATGGCTACACCTTC,CASSQELRTGGADGYTF
TRBV28,-,TRBJ1-2,TRBD1,TGTGCCAGCAGTTCCGCCGGGACAGGCATCGTCGGCTATGGCTACACCTTC,CASSSAGTGIVGYGYTF
TRBV4-1,-,TRBJ2-3,TRBD2,TGCGCCAGCAGCCGATCTCTTACGGGGGCGGGGGGCACCACAGATACGCAGTATTTT,CASSRSLTGAGGTTDTQYF
TRBV12-3/TRBV12-4,-,TRBJ1-2,-,TGTGCCAGCAGTTTACTCGGCTATGGCTACACCTTC,CASSLLGYGYTF
TRBV6-2/TRBV6-3,-,TRBJ2-1,-,TGTGCCAGCAGTTACCCGTACAATGAGCAGTTCTTC,CASSYPYNEQFF
TRBV5-1,-,TRBJ2-7,-,TGCGCCAGCAGCACGGACAGAAATACCTACGAGCAGTACTTC,CASSTDRNTYEQYF
TRBV12-3/TRBV12-4,-,TRBJ1-1,-,TGTGCCAGCAGTAGGGGATTCGACACTGAAGCTTTCTTT,CASSRGFDTEAFF
TRBV5-1,once,TRBJ2-3,TRBD2,TGCGCCAGCAGCTTCGCGGGGGAGGCAGATACGCAGTATTTT,CASSFAGEADTQYF
TRBV7-7,-,TRBJ2-2,-,TGTGCTAGCAGCCCTCCTAATACCGCGGAGCTGTTTTTT,CASSPPNTAELFF
TRBV28,-,TRBJ1-5,-,TGTGCCAGCACCCTCGCGGGCCTTAGCAATCAGCCCCAGCATTTT,CASTLAGLSNQPQHF
TRBV5-8,-,TRBJ1-4,TRBD1,TGTGCCAGCAGCCCTTGGACAGGGCTTGATGAAAAACTGTTTTTT,CASSPWTGLDEKLFF
TRBV24-1,-,TRBJ1-5,TRBD1,TGTGCCACCAGTGACTCGTCCTACAGGGGCGAACAAAGAAATCAGCCCCAGCATTTT,CATSDSSYRGEQRNQPQHF
TRBV18,-,TRBJ2-2,-,TGTGCCAGCTCACCTTTCCGCGACACCGGGGAGCTGTTTTTT,CASSPFRDTGELFF
TRBV28,-,TRBJ2-1,TRBD1,TGTGCCAGCAGTCCGTCTATGACAGGGGGCGGTGAGCAGTTCTTC,CASSPSMTGGGEQFF
TRBV25-1,-,TRBJ2-5,TRBD1,TGTGCCAGCAGTGAACTCGGAGGACAGGGCGTTAAAGAGACCCAGTACTTC,CASSELGGQGVKETQYF
TRBV28,-,TRBJ2-2,-,TGTGCCAGCAGTTACCCGGGACACCCCGGGGAGCTGTTTTTT,CASSYPGHPGELFF
TRBV30,-,TRBJ1-4,-,TGTGCCTGGAGTACACGGCGGGGGCCTCGGGAAAAACTGTTTTTT,CAWSTRRGPREKLFF
TRBV5-6,-,TRBJ1-3,TRBD1,TGTGCCAGCAGCTTGGGGGACAGGGCTGGAAACACCATATATTTT,CASSLGDRAGNTIYF
TRBV7-2,-,TRBJ1-2,TRBD1,TGTGCCAGCAGCTCGGGACAGGGTTATGGCTACACCTTC,CASSSGQGYGYTF
TRBV28,-,TRBJ1-2,-,TGTGCCAGCACCACCCCGCGGGGGGCGGATGGCTACACCTTC,CASTTPRGADGYTF
TRBV5-6,-,TRBJ1-1,TRBD1,TGTGCCAGCAGCCCCAGGGGGGTGGTCACTGAAGCTTTCTTT,CASSPRGVVTEAFF
TRBV28,few,TRBJ1-1,-,TGTGCCAGCCAGGGGTCCAGTTTCAGGGTGAACACTGAAGCTTTCTTT,CASQGSSFRVNTEAFF
TRBV6-6,-,TRBJ1-6,-,TGTGCCAGCAGTCCCCGGACAAGAGAGCCCAATTCACCCCTCCACTTT,CASSPRTREPNSPLHF